The clone carrying this T cell receptor delta chain was picked up a small number of times. A much more abundant neighbour one base away suggests this may be a read error. This specimen belongs to a study of gamma-delta chains in newborns, infants, children. Study-wide context: Innate gammadelta T cells reportedly expand polyclonally right after birth, driven by microbial exposure, per the title.

This CDR3 region has 18 residues. From germline, CDR1 is GEAIGNYY and CDR2 EKD. V was pared by 0 bases and J by 4 bases, with 16 bases of the junction left unmatched. TCRdb called clones from the reads again using CATT. The data show more than 3,000 delta-chain clones, with about 4.5% seen just once and around 5% held by the top ten. This chain links TRDV2 with TRDJ1; 7 bases map to TRDD3. The TCR was taken from a child who was a newborn, infant or young child, either healthy, febrile or measles-vaccinated (not recorded which). The sequencing input was blood. For the CDR3, the DNA is TGTGCCTGTGACACCGCTGGCCATACTGGGGAGGGGGACGATAAACTCATCTTT. This translates into CACDTAGHTGEGDDKLIF.